This T cell receptor (beta chain) emerged from a study of cytomegalovirus exposure and HLA in healthy donors (dated by TCRdb to between 2016 and 2019). Background for the entire study: According to an earlier analysis of 587 of the donors, roughly 180 million T cells yielded 120 million or so unique TCR beta sequences and more than 250 Gb of sequence data. An early release covering about 600 HLA-typed donors comprised approximately 300 gigabases of sequencing data and 65 million to 100 million unique TCR sequences. Among the roughly 400 genotyped donors, more than 70% belonged to the genetic ancestry cluster associated with self-reported Caucasian donors. The aim of the study was to test whether cataloging public T cell receptors could identify signatures of past pathogen exposure. The study used immunosequencing to profile the T cell repertoires of 666 subjects and linked those repertoires to cytomegalovirus serostatus. Besides the first cohort of 500 to 700 subjects, a separate validation cohort made up of over 95 different subjects was used. High-throughput TCR immunosequencing, statistical association of individual TCRs with disease status, and machine learning were combined to predict cytomegalovirus infection status. A later analysis re-examined previously published TCR beta repertoires from 500 to 700 donors and added high-resolution HLA genotyping to investigate patterns of TCR occurrence. Rather than using new phenotypic data, the later analysis identified candidate immune exposures from TCR beta sequences and from how often those sequences occurred across donors. To decide whether each TCR beta V gene segment behaved as functional or pseudogenic, an earlier analysis of some 580 of the donors relied on high-throughput TCR beta sequencing. Donor age, sex, ethnicity and CMV serostatus were collected together with the repertoire data. A later genetic analysis took genome-wide SNP genotypes for about three fifths of the roughly 670 donors and used that subset as a discovery cohort. Every repertoire in the discovery cohort had been generated on one and the same sequencing platform. Both class I and class II loci were covered by HLA typing, at four-digit resolution. The number of typed donors differed by locus: about 620-640 for A, B, C, DRB1 and DQB1; 522 for DQA1; approximately 600 for DPA1; and about 450 for DPB1. About 5 DR-DQ haplotypes were handled as single units for association and clustering, since linkage in the cohort was strong. Among under 450 genotyped donors of the cohort, an average of around 240,000 unique TCR beta nucleotide sequences were sequenced per donor, roughly a sixth of them non-productive. What the work shows at the level of the full study, not this receptor alone: Most TCR sequences were seen in very few donors, while some public TCRs were found in many individuals. Some IMGT-functional V segments, including TRBV6-2 and TRBV6-3, could not be told apart with the 87-base-pair reads, so those segments were excluded. At a false discovery rate of 0.05, a later analysis linked around 15,000 TCR beta sequences to specific HLA alleles. A further reported finding was that TCR beta sequences accurately predicted the HLA-A and HLA-B alleles for most subjects in the first cohort. The earlier analysis of fewer than 750 of the donors excluded 15 to 20 rarely observed V segments, including chromosome 9 orphons, because counts were too low. Assigning TCR associations to individual alleles was difficult when HLA alleles, especially DR and DQ, strongly co-occurred. Presence/absence analyses assumed roughly uniform sequencing depth across donors, an assumption that may not hold. The study listed around 160 TCR beta chains as associated with cytomegalovirus. A later genetic analysis associated a missense DCLRE1C variant with V-gene and J-gene trimming of TCR beta chains, and an independent cohort replicated the association. Cytomegalovirus status was reported to be diagnosed by the classifier with high specificity and sensitivity in both the original and validation cohorts. The cohort was sequenced for TCR beta chains only, and without alpha or paired-chain data the features that could be detected were limited. Several of the top co-occurrence clusters appeared to be linked to parvovirus B19, influenza, CMV and Epstein-Barr virus, according to a later analysis. HLA typing was unavailable for some donors at each locus, so association tests used only the typed subset. The only immune exposure information available for the cohort was CMV serostatus. Broadly in line with IMGT annotations, most TCR beta V segments showed up in productive rearrangements about 87% or about 30% of the time in an earlier analysis of roughly 590 of the donors. Correlated functional status among segregating V segments might be attributable to linkage disequilibrium, but an unknown experimental factor could not be ruled out. The sequencing pipeline was judged likely to have produced a cluster of highly shared sequence variants as a technical artifact. A later genetic analysis reported fewer N-insertions in productive TCRs among donors in an Asian-associated ancestry cluster than the roughly 690-donor mean. The authors suggested that the approach could potentially be generalized to other disease states and immunological phenotypes. According to a later analysis, TCR association rates differed among HLA loci, with DRB1 alleles showing the most associated TCRs and HLA-C alleles showing the fewest. In vitro tests confirmed that a few of the cytomegalovirus-associated TCR beta chains recognize cytomegalovirus antigens. According to a later analysis, most CMV-associated TCR beta chains appeared to be HLA-restricted, and the HLA associations seemed to be driven largely by CMV exposure. In a later analysis, HLA-associated TCR beta chains showed more clonal expansion and lower generation probabilities than non-associated chains that were equally common.

To note about this clone: It has no known antigen specificity. The sample holds no much larger clone one base away, and base qualities are not on file.

The library was generated by the immunoSEQ multiplex PCR assay. For the multiplex PCR, a mixture combining 60 forward primers for TCR Vbeta segments and 13 reverse primers for TCR Jbeta segments was used. A multiplex PCR assay on genomic DNA amplified the CDR3 region of rearranged TCR beta genes. The Illumina HiSeq System was used to sequence the amplified TCR beta libraries as 87-base-pair reads. In the source study's methods: Across the roughly 640 repertoires, a later analysis counted some 80 million unique TCR beta chains, around 11 million of which were shared by at least two donors. Raw reads were error-corrected and collapsed into unique sequences with a nearest-neighbor algorithm that merged closely related sequences to remove PCR and sequencing errors. V, D and J gene segments were assigned by aligning CDR3 sequences to IMGT reference sequences. Each retained sequence needed at least a six-nucleotide match to both a V gene segment and a J gene segment. Rearrangements were called productive when the CDR3 lacked stop codons and stayed in frame with V and J; all others were non-productive. CDR3 was defined according to IMGT convention as the region running from the second conserved V-encoded cysteine to the conserved J-encoded phenylalanine. The earlier analysis of about 590 of the donors excluded sequences that lacked an unambiguous match to a single V gene segment. In an earlier analysis of 587 of the donors, V segments were called functional above 56.7% productive rearrangements and were called segregating when the between-donor standard deviation exceeded 5%. To diagnose cytomegalovirus status from the catalog of TCR beta chain sequences, a statistical classification framework was built. In a later analysis, TCR nucleotide sequences were compared against IMGT/GENE-DB human TR gene sequences so that V and J genes could be assigned. The TCRdist pipeline was used in a later analysis to assign CDR3 sequences and most-parsimonious VDJ recombination scenarios. In a later analysis, each TCR beta chain was defined by its CDR3 amino acid sequence together with its V-gene family, and reads lacking a unique V-gene family were excluded. To address suspected cross-contamination and a sequencing artifact, a later analysis removed some 620 highly shared, low-generation-probability nucleotide sequences. In a later analysis, a clonal expansion index was calculated for each public chain from normalized within-repertoire ranks of inferred template counts. In a later analysis, generation probabilities were computed with a VDJ recombination model fitted to out-of-frame rearrangements, and the resulting probabilities were checked against IGoR. In a later analysis, TCR-TCR, TCR-HLA and TCR-CMV co-occurrence was scored with hypergeometric tests, and a repertoire-size bias correction was applied to TCR pairs. False discovery rates were estimated in a later analysis by permuting HLA or CMV assignments 20 times. In a later analysis, co-occurring TCRs were grouped using DBSCAN, and TCRdist sequence similarity was added for clustering within HLA-allele-positive subsets. Repertoires with fewer than 30,000 or more than 120,000 public chains were left out of co-occurrence clustering, as were a few repertoires with anomalous nucleotide sharing. The source is immuneACCESS, and TCRdb retained only in-frame sequences with V and J called. Part of the clones is not carried over; for the studies checked, unresolved V genes explain less than half of this, and the remainder is unexplained. That table furnishes V, J and clone size, whereas the DNA furnished D and trimming. The sample contains about 200,000 clones, roughly three quarters of them found a single time. The ten largest account for approximately 0.39% of the sample.

Trimming removed 0 bases from V and 0 bases from J; the gene matches leave 4 bases unexplained. Sequences MNHEY (CDR1) and SVGAGI (CDR2) are obtained from the germline V gene. From the cysteine up to the phenylalanine, the CDR3 has a length of 16 residues. Only CDR3 DNA remains: 48 bases, in frame from the first base. The cohort comprised some 700 healthy bone marrow donors. At the time of sampling, every cohort member was nominally healthy, though immune exposures that went unrecorded were likely present. The donor tested CMV seropositive and was one of the 289 seropositive cohort members. Each donor provided a peripheral blood sample, and peripheral blood mononuclear cells were used for TCR beta sequencing. The Qiagen DNeasy Blood Extraction Kit was used to extract genomic DNA from the blood cell samples.

Sequenced material: PBMCs. The TCR comes from a male donor in good health and CMV-seropositive. Recombination connected TRBV6-5 to TRBJ2-7; the central 8 bases match TRBD1. The nucleotides read TGTGCCAGCAGTTACTCGCAGGGGGCCTACTCCTACGAGCAGTACTTC. It translates to CASSYSQGAYSYEQYF.